This T cell receptor beta chain was captured in a study of blood T cell repertoires in COVID-19. On the study more broadly: COVID-19 samples, acute and convalescent, were from the United States, Italy and Spain. Sample material is recorded as cDNA or gDNA derived from T cells, B-cell-depleted T cells, or PBMCs.

The CDR3 runs to 18 residues. Germline V gives CDR1 SGHDT, CDR2 YYEEEE. V was clipped by 7 bases and J by 4 bases; unmatched bases: 19. In the study's own analysis: Using reference gene primer amplification, nucleated cell counts were estimated. Only in-frame clones appear in the TCRdb table, and some are missing; sequencing was by immunoSEQ multiplex PCR. D and trimming come from the DNA, and the V and J calls and clone size come from that table. This sample carries 200,000 to 250,000 clones, roughly 82% of them seen once, and the ten largest clones take roughly 4.9%. The source material was peripheral blood. The sequence came from an elderly woman with active or convalescent COVID-19. This sequence joins TRBV5-6 and TRBJ2-2; 7 bases match TRBD2. The CDR3 DNA follows: TGTGCCAGCCGTTCTAGCGGAGGAGATGGTTGGGGCACCGGGGAGCTGTTTTTT. It specifies CASRSSGGDGWGTGELFF.